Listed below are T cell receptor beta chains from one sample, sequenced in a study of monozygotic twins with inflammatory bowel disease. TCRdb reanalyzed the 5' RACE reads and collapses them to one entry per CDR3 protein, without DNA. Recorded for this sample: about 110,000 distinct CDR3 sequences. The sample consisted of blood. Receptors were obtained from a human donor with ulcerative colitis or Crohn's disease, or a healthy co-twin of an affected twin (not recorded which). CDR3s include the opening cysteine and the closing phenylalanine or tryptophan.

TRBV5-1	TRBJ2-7	CASSRGSEQYF
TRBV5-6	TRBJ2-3	CASSTGVQSTDTQYF
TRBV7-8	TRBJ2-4	CASSWLDGNLVGGDIQYF
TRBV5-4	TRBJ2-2	CASSAGLAGVTGELFF
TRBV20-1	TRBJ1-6	CSAVEDGNSPLHF
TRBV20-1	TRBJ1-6	CSDSAEPLSYNSPLHF
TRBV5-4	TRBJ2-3	CASSLTPDTQYF
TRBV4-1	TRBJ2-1	CASSQRTSGRNEQFF
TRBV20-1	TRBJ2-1	CSAKQVNNEQFF
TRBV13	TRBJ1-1	CASSLISGRNTEAFF
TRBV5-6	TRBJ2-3	CASSAVAEREWDTQYF
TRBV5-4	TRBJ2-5	CASSPGQGPETQYF
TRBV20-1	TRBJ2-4	CSARDPRLAEAKNIQYF
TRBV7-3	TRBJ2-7	CASSLSAGSEQYF
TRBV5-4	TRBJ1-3	CASSPGVGSGNTIYF
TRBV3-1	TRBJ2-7	CASSQDGQGFEQYF
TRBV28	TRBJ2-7	CASSLLTGPDEQYF
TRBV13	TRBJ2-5	CASSSDRQETQYF
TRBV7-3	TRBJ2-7	CASSFSFGNYEQYF
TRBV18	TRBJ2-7	CASSEGQVYEQYF
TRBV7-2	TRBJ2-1	CASSSGLAVPNEQFF
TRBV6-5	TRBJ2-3	CASSYSEGADTQYF
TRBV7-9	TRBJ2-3	CASSPDLSGSNTDTQYF
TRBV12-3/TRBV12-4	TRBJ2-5	CASSLRGTQETQYF
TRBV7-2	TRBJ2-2	CASSLTAANTGELFF